Listed below are T cell receptor beta chains from one sample, sequenced in a study of T-cell memory formation after mild COVID-19. TCRdb re-called the 5' RACE reads with MiXCR, one entry per CDR3 protein. The sample has about 400,000 distinct CDR3 sequences, roughly a quarter seen once. Sequenced input: PBMCs or a T cell subset sorted from them (not recorded which). The receptors here all came from an adult woman who had mild COVID-19 (a few samples of this study predate the infection). Cell type and time point are not known. Both conserved end residues are part of each CDR3.

V: TRBV20-1; J: TRBJ2-5; CDR3: CSAREVQETQYF
V: TRBV5-5; J: TRBJ2-2; CDR3: CASSLGVMRTGELFF
V: TRBV9; J: TRBJ2-1; CDR3: CASNLPLAGSSYNEQFF
V: TRBV6-2/TRBV6-3; J: TRBJ2-7; CDR3: CASSRRGSRGFRTGSYEQYF
V: TRBV9; J: TRBJ1-1; CDR3: CASSAGPGYTEAFF
V: TRBV6-5; J: TRBJ1-6; CDR3: CASRPQESYNSPLHF
V: TRBV11-1; J: TRBJ1-6; CDR3: CASSPGQFNSPLHF
V: TRBV5-5; J: TRBJ2-5; CDR3: CASSLGRKRETQYF
V: TRBV7-2; J: TRBJ1-1; CDR3: CASSLEEKREAFF
V: TRBV9; J: TRBJ2-1; CDR3: CASSVGGDIPEFF
V: TRBV7-2; J: TRBJ2-7; CDR3: CASSGGAPYEQYF
V: TRBV4-1; J: TRBJ2-7; CDR3: CASSQAGDEQYF
V: TRBV2; J: TRBJ2-5; CDR3: CASTMDRVETQYF
V: TRBV25-1; J: TRBJ2-1; CDR3: CASTTLGAHEQFF
V: TRBV6-5; J: TRBJ2-7; CDR3: CASSRGHGSLYEQYF
V: TRBV10-3; J: TRBJ2-1; CDR3: CAISSRALGTAGAYNEQFF
V: TRBV20-1; J: TRBJ2-3; CDR3: CSAVRDPPGDTQYF
V: TRBV2; J: TRBJ2-7; CDR3: CASSTPAPGTGGYEQYF
V: TRBV18; J: TRBJ2-1; CDR3: CASSPPSGSRNEQFF
V: TRBV7-9; J: TRBJ2-7; CDR3: CASSSTGTDPYEQYF
V: TRBV7-9; J: TRBJ2-1; CDR3: CASSFRDRGRDEQFF
V: TRBV5-6; J: TRBJ2-7; CDR3: CASSAIRGFYEQYF
V: TRBV29-1; J: TRBJ2-1; CDR3: CSVLHDSGFRQFF
V: TRBV24-1; J: TRBJ2-5; CDR3: CALPSRGRGKTQYF
V: TRBV29-1; J: TRBJ2-7; CDR3: CSVELAGGYEQYF
V: TRBV6-2/TRBV6-3; J: TRBJ2-7; CDR3: CASSYRGGGKDEQYF
V: TRBV20-1; J: TRBJ1-2; CDR3: CSARGRQDTNYGYTF
V: TRBV10-3; J: TRBJ2-4; CDR3: CAIREGTNSDIQYF
V: TRBV6-6; J: TRBJ1-1; CDR3: CASTRGAMNTEAFF
V: TRBV7-3; J: TRBJ2-4; CDR3: CASSFRGFGDIQYF
V: TRBV6-5; J: TRBJ2-1; CDR3: CASSQDRVWRPSYNEQFF
V: TRBV29-1; J: TRBJ1-4; CDR3: CSVGPGREKLFF
V: TRBV3-1; J: TRBJ2-5; CDR3: CASAGVLNQETQYF
V: TRBV6-5; J: TRBJ1-5; CDR3: CASSYNPRRSRGNQPQHF
V: TRBV4-1; J: TRBJ2-1; CDR3: CASSQGGGLGNEQFF
V: TRBV4-2; J: TRBJ1-3; CDR3: CASSQGVTGGNTIYF
V: TRBV6-9; J: TRBJ2-2; CDR3: CASTISGLTNTGELFF
V: TRBV6-5; J: TRBJ1-2; CDR3: CASRDRGRDGYTF
V: TRBV12-3/TRBV12-4; J: TRBJ1-1; CDR3: CASSFGTGGAFF
V: TRBV30; J: TRBJ2-1; CDR3: CAWSEPGQGQFF
V: TRBV4-2; J: TRBJ2-1; CDR3: CASSQDGGTPSYNEQFF
V: TRBV10-3; J: TRBJ1-5; CDR3: CATAPGVSNQPQHF
V: TRBV27; J: TRBJ2-3; CDR3: CASRRGDVDTQYF
V: TRBV29-1; J: TRBJ1-2; CDR3: CSVGGRGGYTF
V: TRBV5-5; J: TRBJ2-7; CDR3: CASSLVREQYF
V: TRBV24-1; J: TRBJ2-1; CDR3: CATSVASGGVRNEQFF
V: TRBV30; J: TRBJ2-7; CDR3: CAGGVRGRKTYEQYF
V: TRBV10-3; J: TRBJ2-1; CDR3: CAIRGLAGGNEQFF
V: TRBV5-1; J: TRBJ2-5; CDR3: CASTRVGEETQYF
V: TRBV28; J: TRBJ2-7; CDR3: CASSTSGTYGEQYF
V: TRBV3-1; J: TRBJ1-2; CDR3: CASGQGADFAF
V: TRBV20-1; J: TRBJ2-7; CDR3: CSAPTRPGGYYEQYF
V: TRBV6-5; J: TRBJ1-6; CDR3: CASSWDSSEYSPLHF
V: TRBV20-1; J: TRBJ2-7; CDR3: CSARVGNSYEQYF
V: TRBV6-5; J: TRBJ2-1; CDR3: CASSLLAGPYNEQFF